The 7 T cell receptor beta chains reported below all come from one sample, sequenced in a study of T-cell memory formation after mild COVID-19. TCRdb redid the calling of the 5' RACE reads with MiXCR, one entry per CDR3 protein. This sample has about 560,000 distinct CDR3 sequences; about 20% occur once, and the top ten carry 12%. The source material was PBMCs or a T cell subset sorted from them (not recorded which). All receptors derive from an adult woman who had mild COVID-19 (a few samples of this study predate the infection). Cell type and time point are not known.

The table lists this clonotype with a few counts. The chain employs TRBV30 and TRBJ1-2; 8 bases match TRBD1. This CDR3 contains 15 residues. The J segment lost 3 bases and the V segment lost 2 bases, leaving 8 bases of the junction unmatched. The V gene's germline CDR1 is GTSNPN and CDR2 SVGIG (reference sequence). The CDR3 DNA reads TGTGCCTGGAGTCCCCCGGACAGGGTGGACTATGGCTACACCTTC. This gives the protein CAWSPPDRVDYGYTF.

This clonotype turned up a few times. The chain uses TRBV4-1 and TRBJ2-6; tentatively, D is TRBD1 (6 bases). This CDR3 comprises 18 residues. Germline CDR1 and CDR2: MGHRA and YSYEKL. Deletions cut 2 bases from V and 0 bases from J, with 14 bases between. The CDR3 coding sequence is TGCGCCAGCAGCCAACCGGTGGGACAAAACTCTGGGGCCAACGTCCTGACTTTC. Its translation: CASSQPVGQNSGANVLTF.

This clonotype appeared a few times. V gene TRBV12-5 combines with J gene TRBJ2-1; 10 positions match TRBD2. Looked up from germline, CDR1 is LGHNT and CDR2 is FRNRAP. CDR3 length: 18 amino acids. Unmatched junction bases numbered 14, after V lost 0 bases and J lost 9 bases. The CDR3 DNA sequence: TGTGCTAGTGGTTTGGTCCTAGCGGGAGTCCCGCCGGGTGGTGAGCAGTTCTTC. It yields the protein CASGLVLAGVPPGGEQFF.

This CDR3 is CASSQDQGGLTYEQYF. The CDR3 DNA reads TGCGCCAGCAGCCAAGATCAAGGGGGCCTAACCTACGAGCAGTACTTC. This chain connects TRBV4-3 to TRBJ2-7; 7 positions match TRBD1. V gave up 0 bases and J gave up 2 bases; unmatched junction bases: 7. The length of the CDR3 is 16 residues. From germline, CDR1 is LGHNA and CDR2 YSLEER.

This clonotype was seen only a few times. This chain links TRBV28 with TRBJ1-5, with D unclear. Germline-derived CDR1 and CDR2 are MDHEN and SYDVKM. V lost 1 base, J lost 4 bases, and 8 bases lay in between. This CDR3 has 14 amino acids. This chain's CDR3 is CASSLLGENQPQHF. The CDR3 DNA sequence: TGTGCCAGCAGTTTATTGGGTGAAAATCAGCCCCAGCATTTT.

V usage is TRBV5-4 and J usage is TRBJ1-5; a possible D gene is TRBD1 (6 bases). The germline V and J ends were trimmed by 0 bases and 4 bases, with 11 bases remaining between them. Germline values: CDR1 SGHNT, CDR2 YYREEE (reference sequence). The CDR3 spans 15 residues. The CDR3 protein is CASSLATGENQPQHF. As DNA, the CDR3 is TGTGCCAGCAGCTTGGCGACAGGAGAAAATCAGCCCCAGCATTTT.

The gene calls are TRBV7-9 and TRBJ1-6, with unresolved D. The CDR3 contains 15 residues. The germline gives CDR1 SEHNR, CDR2 FQNEAQ (reference sequence). Trimming stripped 2 bases from V and 6 bases from J, with 11 bases between. Here the CDR3 reads CASSLSSGSNSPLHF. The CDR3 nucleotides are TGTGCCAGCAGCTTATCGTCCGGCAGTAATTCACCCCTCCACTTT.